Here is one TCR beta chain with its context. This CDR3 has 16 residues. Germline loops: CDR1 MNHEY, CDR2 SMNVEV (reference sequence). Unmatched junction bases numbered 6, after V lost 0 bases and J lost 2 bases. This specimen belongs to a study of radiation and T cells in renal cell carcinoma. The repertoire was sequenced with immunoSEQ multiplex PCR; TCRdb's copy has only in-frame clones and lacks some. Of tens of thousands of clones in the sample, just under 85% are singletons; the top ten hold roughly 10%. Time point: blood 4 weeks post-SBRT, at nephrectomy. Treatment defined: 15 Gy SBRT to primary tumor, nephrectomy 4 weeks later.

The sequence derives from a man between 45 and 60 years old with renal cell carcinoma. Sequences were derived from blood, sampled from a patient whose treatment included radiotherapy and nephrectomy. J is TRBJ1-2 and V is TRBV27; TRBD1 matches at 7 bases. Here the CDR3 DNA reads TGTGCCAGCAGTTTATCGGGGCAGGGGGTAAACTATGGCTACACCTTC. Its protein is CASSLSGQGVNYGYTF.